This TCR beta chain was recorded in a study of T cells in Graves' hyperthyroidism and ophthalmopathy (dated by TCRdb to the late 2010s). Study-level background: To identify TCR V-J signatures that set the groups apart, the researchers used a discovery cohort of approximately 98 patients, made up of 40 to 45 with Graves' ophthalmopathy and 57 with stable Graves' hyperthyroidism. For training and testing, the roughly 100 patients in the discovery cohort were randomly divided in a 7:3 ratio. After sampling, hyperthyroidism patients received methimazole starting at 30 mg daily, and ophthalmopathy patients received high-dose intravenous methylprednisolone. The study also compared thyroid tissue and blood T-cell repertoires from over 5 Graves' hyperthyroidism patients. The paper reports TCR Vbeta CDR3 sequencing of approximately 140 peripheral blood samples: around 41 ophthalmopathy, about 75 hyperthyroidism and around 17 progressor patients. Prospective prediction of ophthalmopathy was tested in an independent validation cohort consisting of 18 to 20 hyperthyroidism patients and about 17 patients who later progressed to ophthalmopathy. Study-wide conclusions, independent of this receptor: During validation, the model predicted progression to ophthalmopathy a median of roughly 7.1 months ahead of onset, with around 71% sensitivity and around 72% specificity. Most expanded thyroid clonotypes (frequency above 0.001) were also detected in blood, suggesting blood repertoires may reflect thyroid immune responses. Sample size was not statistically predetermined, and investigators were not blinded to group allocation. In cross-validation, a model built on a 13 V-J signature told ophthalmopathy apart from stable hyperthyroidism with 85% to 90% sensitivity and roughly 82% specificity, and in testing the same model reached 80%/75%.

In the case of this clonotype: Its antigen has not been determined. Base qualities are missing; no much larger clone stands one base away.

The TCR beta CDR3 regions were amplified from the RNA transcripts. The TCR CDR3 was subjected to a first round of RT-PCR using the HTBI primer set and the Qiagen OneStep RT-PCR kit. Libraries were constructed in a second round of multiplex PCR, after which size selection and purification were performed. Libraries were sequenced paired-end with 100 bp reads on an Illumina HiSeq2000. Processing in the source paper ran as follows. SOAPnuke was used to process the raw data, with reads discarded if the reads contained adapters or uncalled bases, had a mean Phred below 15, or lacked an exact constant-primer or identifier match. High-quality paired reads were merged with COPE v1.2.5, and unique nucleotide sequences were defined as clonotypes. MiTCR v1.1 was used to align clonotypes to the IMGT TRBV, TRBD and TRBJ reference segments. Analysis was restricted to V-J combinations with a frequency above 0.0001, which covered roughly 99% of repertoires. The TCS score was defined as F50 (clonal expansion) divided by E x V (chaos), with BLOSUM62-based TCRdist calculated between CDR3 peptides within each V-J. Welch's t-statistics and random forest reduced roughly 540 V-J features to under 15, which were used in a naive Bayes classifier (R e1071). The similarity between thyroid and blood repertoires was quantified using the Morisita-Horn index. TCRdb trimmed the raw reads at Q25, called clones with MiXCR and kept productive beta chains. Each CDR3 protein appears once, grouped with its most common genes and DNA. These V and J calls originate from TCRdb's pipeline instead of the authors' own analysis. Recorded for this sample are hundreds of thousands of distinct CDR3 sequences; just under 45% of them occurred a single time. About 7.2% of the sample lies in the top ten.

Patients with uncontrolled infections, other autoimmune diseases, pregnancy or lactation were excluded. Clinical symptoms, serum thyroxine and TRAb, thyroid ultrasound, and orbital computed tomography formed the basis for the diagnoses. Total RNA was extracted with Trizol reagent, and quality was checked on an Agilent 2100 Bioanalyzer. The clonotype originates from an adult man with Graves' disease, either hyperthyroidism or ophthalmopathy (not recorded which). Input material: peripheral blood or thyroid tissue (not recorded which).

The base sequence is TGTGCCAGCAGCTTATTTCGGACAGGGACCCAGTACTTC. Translated, this gives CASSLFRTGTQYF. The sequence is built from TRBV11-2 and TRBJ2-5; 7 bases in between match TRBD1. The CDR3 covers 13 residues, taking in both the cysteine and the phenylalanine. The kept DNA is CDR3 alone, 39 bases in frame from the first base. Taken from the germline V gene, the CDR1 and CDR2 loops are SGHAT and FQNNGV. Germline trimming amounts to 2 bases on V and 7 bases on J, with 4 as the count of junction bases outside the gene matches.